This TCR beta chain was retrieved from a study of T cells after posttransplantation cyclophosphamide. The study, taken as a whole, reports: Blood and skin or GI T cell repertoires showed limited TRB overlap.

Germline lookup yields CDR1 SGHDT and CDR2 YYEEEE. Losses at the gene ends were 2 bases for V and 0 bases for J; bases not matched to a gene: 14. This CDR3 has 19 residues. In the case of this clone: Its antigen is still unknown.

Some clones are missing from TCRdb's copy, which holds only in-frame ones; the method was immunoSEQ multiplex PCR. The table lists roughly 17,000 clones, around 84% of them singletons. Control samples came 1 year after myeloablative marrow transplants with methotrexate plus calcineurin inhibitor. This specimen was PBMCs, taken after allogeneic stem cell transplant with calcineurin inhibitor and methotrexate. V usage is TRBV5-6 and J usage is TRBJ2-5; TRBD1 aligns across 9 bases. The source is a female patient aged 18 to 35 who received an allogeneic stem cell transplant from an unrelated donor, was CMV-positive, and had acute and chronic GVHD. Certain T cells may be donor cells from the graft. CDR3 bases: TGTGCCAGCAGCTTATCCGGGACAGGGTACGGTATCGACCAAGAGACCCAGTACTTC. As protein: CASSLSGTGYGIDQETQYF.